This T cell receptor (beta chain) was observed in a study of CD8 T cells in Susac syndrome. While CD8+ and CD4+ T cells were isolated negatively, TEMRA cells were enriched by FACS. This clonotype was picked up one time. V was clipped by 3 bases and J by 5 bases; unmatched bases: 9. The CDR3 is 14 residues long. Germline CDR1 is GTSNPN and CDR2 is SVGIG (reference sequence). Random hexamers were used to reverse transcribe the RNA input (about 0.45 to 1 ug). TCRdb independently ran MiXCR on the immunoSEQ multiplex PCR reads; one entry per CDR3 protein. The table lists about 180,000 distinct CDR3 sequences, approximately 95% of them singletons.

V and J are TRBV30 and TRBJ2-7; 8 bases are a match to TRBD2. Sample: CD8+ T cells from PBMCs. This clonotype originated in a human donor with multiple sclerosis. CDR3 coding DNA: TGTGCCTGGAGCCTCAGCGGGAGCTTTGACGAGCAGTACTTC. Its protein product is CAWSLSGSFDEQYF. Drawing the rest from reference TRBV30 and TRBJ2-7, the complete variable domain is SQTIHQWPATLVQPVGSPLSLECTVEGTSNPNLYWYRQAAGRGLQLLFYSVGIGQISSEVPQNLSASRPQDRQFILSSKKLLLSDSGFYLCAWSLSGSFDEQYFGPGTRLTVT.